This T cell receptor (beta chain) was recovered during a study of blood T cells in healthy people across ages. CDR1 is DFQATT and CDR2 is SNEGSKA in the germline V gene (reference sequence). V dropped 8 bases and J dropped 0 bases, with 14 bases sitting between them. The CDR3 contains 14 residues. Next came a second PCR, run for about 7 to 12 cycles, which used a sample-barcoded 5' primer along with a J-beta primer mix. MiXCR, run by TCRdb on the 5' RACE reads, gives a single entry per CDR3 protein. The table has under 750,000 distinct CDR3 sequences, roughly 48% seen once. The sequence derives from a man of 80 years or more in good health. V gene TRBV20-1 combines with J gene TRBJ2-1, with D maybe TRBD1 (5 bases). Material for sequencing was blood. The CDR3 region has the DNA TGCAGTCCCGCCAGGCAGGGCTCCTACAATGAGCAGTTCTTC. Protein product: CSPARQGSYNEQFF.